The next 8 T cell receptor beta chains were all read from a single sample in a study of T cells after somatic rescue of genetic block (dated by TCRdb to about 2020). Library prep was done by the immunoSEQ multiplex PCR assay. TCRdb stores this immuneACCESS table with in-frame sequences only. Part of the clones is absent; in the studies checked, under half of the shortfall reflects unresolved V genes, and no reason is known for the rest. The sample records over 95,000 clones, 75% to 95% of which are singletons. Clones ranked in the top ten supply about 1.5% of the sample. The specimen sequenced was peripheral blood mononuclear cells (PBMCs). The receptor source for this set is a woman aged 18 to 35.

The chain carries TRBV2 and TRBJ2-1; 7 bases align to TRBD2. V was pared by 4 bases and J by 0 bases, with 3 bases of the junction left unmatched. This CDR3 contains 15 residues. In germline, CDR1 is SNHLY, CDR2 FYNNEI. The CDR3 loop reads CASSVSGGSYNEQFF. CDR3 nucleotide sequence: TGTGCCAGCAGTGTTTCGGGGGGCTCCTACAATGAGCAGTTCTTC.

This clone has a single count. This sequence joins TRBV30 and TRBJ1-4; TRBD1 matches 8 bases. J lost 4 bases, V lost 8 bases, and 6 bases had no gene match. The CDR3 has 13 amino acids. Germline V gives CDR1 GTSNPN, CDR2 SVGIG (reference sequence). The CDR3 DNA follows: TGTGCCGCCCAACAGGGGGATAATGAAAAACTGTTTTTT. Residues: CAAQQGDNEKLFF.

The chain couples TRBV6-4 to TRBJ2-5; a weak D match, TRBD2 (6 bases). Germline loops: CDR1 MRHNA, CDR2 SNTAGT. Trimming left V 2 bases short and J 3 bases short, with 16 bases between. The CDR3 extends over 16 amino acids. CDR3 in amino acids: CASSDPGAGIEETQYF. In nucleotides, the CDR3 is TGTGCCAGCAGTGACCCTGGGGCGGGGATTGAAGAGACCCAGTACTTC.

The rearrangement uses TRBV6-6 and TRBJ1-1; tentatively, D is TRBD1 (5 bases). The CDR3 has 15 residues. Germline-derived CDR1 and CDR2 are MNHNY and SVGAGI (reference sequence). The V end was cut by 2 bases, the J end by 0 bases, with 10 bases between. CDR3 protein: CASSYGGTLNTEAFF. CDR3 sequence (DNA): TGTGCCAGCAGTTACGGTGGGACGCTGAACACTGAAGCTTTCTTT.

The chain recombines TRBV5-4 with TRBJ2-5; D gene ambiguous. The CDR3 length is 15 residues. V was trimmed by 2 bases and J by 2 bases, leaving 13 bases between them. Germline CDR1 reads SGHNT; CDR2 reads YYREEE (reference sequence). CDR3 region: CASSLDERWQETQYF. The CDR3 nucleotides are TGTGCCAGCAGCTTAGATGAGAGGTGGCAAGAGACCCAGTACTTC. The full variable domain, rest sourced from reference TRBV5-4 and TRBJ2-5, is ETGVTQSPTHLIKTRGQQVTLRCSSQSGHNTVSWYQQALGQGPQFIFQYYREEENGRGNFPPRFSGLQFPNYSSELNVNALELDDSALYLCASSLDERWQETQYFGPGTRLLVL.

The chain is built from TRBV7-3 and TRBJ2-5; 10 bases map to TRBD2. Germline loops: CDR1 SGHTA, CDR2 FQGTGA. The length of the CDR3 is 15 residues. The V and J ends lost 5 bases and 4 bases, in that order; junction bases with no gene match: 7. In DNA form, the CDR3 reads TGTGCCAGCAGCCGAGCGGGGGGGCTTTTAGAGACCCAGTACTTC. Its translation is CASSRAGGLLETQYF.

The V and J genes are TRBV28 and TRBJ2-3; D unclear. Trimming took 6 bases from V and 1 from J, leaving 11 bases between them. Germline V gives CDR1 MDHEN, CDR2 SYDVKM. This CDR3 comprises 14 residues. The CDR3: CASRTGPGTDTQYF. CDR3 nucleotide sequence: TGTGCCAGCAGGACCGGGCCAGGCACAGATACGCAGTATTTT.

This sequence joins TRBV6-1 and TRBJ1-1; 9 nucleotides line up with TRBD1. This CDR3 is 15 amino acids long. J gave up 8 bases and V 5 bases, and 12 bases lay outside the gene matches. Germline V gene lookup returns CDR1 MNHNS and CDR2 SASEGT. DNA of the CDR3: TGTGCCAGCAGTAACCCGGGACAGGGATTTCTGGAAGCTTTCTTT. Protein product: CASSNPGQGFLEAFF.